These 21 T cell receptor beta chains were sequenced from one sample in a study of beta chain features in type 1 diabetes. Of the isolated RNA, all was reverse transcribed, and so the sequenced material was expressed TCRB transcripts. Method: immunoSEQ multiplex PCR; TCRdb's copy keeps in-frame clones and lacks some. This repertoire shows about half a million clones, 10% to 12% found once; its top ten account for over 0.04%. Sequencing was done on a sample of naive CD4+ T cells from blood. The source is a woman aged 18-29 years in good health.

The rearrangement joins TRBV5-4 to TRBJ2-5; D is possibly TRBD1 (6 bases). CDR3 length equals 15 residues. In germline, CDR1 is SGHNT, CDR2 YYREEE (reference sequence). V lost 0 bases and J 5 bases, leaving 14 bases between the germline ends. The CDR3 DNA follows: TGTGCCAGCAGCTTGGAGGGGACACGTCGGGAGACCCAGTACTTC. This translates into CASSLEGTRRETQYF.

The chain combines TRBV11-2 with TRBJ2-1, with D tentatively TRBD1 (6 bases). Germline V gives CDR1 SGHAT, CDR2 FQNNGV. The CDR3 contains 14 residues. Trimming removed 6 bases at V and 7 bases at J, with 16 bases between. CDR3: CASRNIKQGNEQFF. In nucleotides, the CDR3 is TGTGCCAGCAGGAATATAAAACAGGGAAATGAGCAGTTCTTC.

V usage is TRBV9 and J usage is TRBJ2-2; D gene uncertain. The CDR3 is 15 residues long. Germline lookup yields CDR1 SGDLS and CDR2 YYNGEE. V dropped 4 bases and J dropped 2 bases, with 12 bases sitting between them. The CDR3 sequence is CASSPVYTNTGELFF. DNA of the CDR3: TGTGCCAGCAGCCCAGTCTATACCAACACCGGGGAGCTGTTTTTT. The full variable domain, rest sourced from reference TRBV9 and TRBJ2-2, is DSGVTQTPKHLITATGQRVTLRCSPRSGDLSVYWYQQSLDQGLQFLIQYYNGEERAKGNILERFSAQQFPDLHSELNLSSLELGDSALYFCASSPVYTNTGELFFGEGSRLTVL.

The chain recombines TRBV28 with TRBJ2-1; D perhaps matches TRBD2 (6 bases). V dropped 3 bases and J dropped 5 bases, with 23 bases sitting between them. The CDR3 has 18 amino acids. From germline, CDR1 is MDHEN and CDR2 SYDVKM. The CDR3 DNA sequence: TGTGCCAGCAGTTTTTACAGGCCACGTACAGGACTACACAATGAGCAGTTCTTC. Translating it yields CASSFYRPRTGLHNEQFF.

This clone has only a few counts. CDR3 in amino acids: CASSVEQGNSPLHF. CDR3 bases: TGTGCCAGCAGCGTAGAACAGGGGAATTCACCCCTCCACTTT. The chain employs TRBV9 and TRBJ1-6, with TRBD1 matching over 7 bases. The CDR3 has 14 residues. Unmatched junction bases numbered 1, after V lost 0 bases and J lost 7 bases. Germline CDR1 is SGDLS and CDR2 is YYNGEE.

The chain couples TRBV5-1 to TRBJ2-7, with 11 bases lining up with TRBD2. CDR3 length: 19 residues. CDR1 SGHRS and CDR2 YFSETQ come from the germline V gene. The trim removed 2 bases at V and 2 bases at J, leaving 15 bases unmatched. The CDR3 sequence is CASSFTSGSPVNQAYEQYF. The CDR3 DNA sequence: TGCGCCAGCAGCTTTACTAGCGGGAGTCCCGTAAACCAAGCCTACGAGCAGTACTTC.

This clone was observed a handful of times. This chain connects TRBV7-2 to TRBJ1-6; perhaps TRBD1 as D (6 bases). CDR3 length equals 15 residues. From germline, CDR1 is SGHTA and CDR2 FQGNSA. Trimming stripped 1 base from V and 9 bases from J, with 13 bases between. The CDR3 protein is CASSLGPTGFSPLHF. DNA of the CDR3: TGTGCCAGCAGCTTAGGACCTACAGGGTTTTCACCCCTCCACTTT.

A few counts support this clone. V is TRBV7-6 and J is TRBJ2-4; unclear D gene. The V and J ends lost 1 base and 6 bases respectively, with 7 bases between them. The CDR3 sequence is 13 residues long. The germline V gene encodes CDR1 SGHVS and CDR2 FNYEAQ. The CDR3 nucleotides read TGTGCCAGCAGCTTAGGGGGATTAAACATTCAGTACTTC. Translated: CASSLGGLNIQYF.

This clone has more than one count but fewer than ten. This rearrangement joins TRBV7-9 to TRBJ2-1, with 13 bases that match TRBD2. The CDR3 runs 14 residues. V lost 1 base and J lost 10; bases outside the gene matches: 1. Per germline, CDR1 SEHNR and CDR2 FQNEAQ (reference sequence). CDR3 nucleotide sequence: TGTGCCAGCAGCTTAGGACTAGCGGGAGGAGAGCAGTTCTTC. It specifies CASSLGLAGGEQFF.

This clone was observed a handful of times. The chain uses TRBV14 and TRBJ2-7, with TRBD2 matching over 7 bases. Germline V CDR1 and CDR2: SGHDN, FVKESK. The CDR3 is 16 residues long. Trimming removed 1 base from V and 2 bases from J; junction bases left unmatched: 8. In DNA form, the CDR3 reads TGTGCCAGCAGCCAAGGGGCTAGCGGAAGAACCTACGAGCAGTACTTC. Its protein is CASSQGASGRTYEQYF.

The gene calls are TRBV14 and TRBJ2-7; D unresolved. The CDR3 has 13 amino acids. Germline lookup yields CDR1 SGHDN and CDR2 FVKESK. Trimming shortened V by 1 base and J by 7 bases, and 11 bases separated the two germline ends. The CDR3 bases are TGTGCCAGCAGCCAAGTGGCGCGGTCAGAGCAGTACTTC. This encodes CASSQVARSEQYF.

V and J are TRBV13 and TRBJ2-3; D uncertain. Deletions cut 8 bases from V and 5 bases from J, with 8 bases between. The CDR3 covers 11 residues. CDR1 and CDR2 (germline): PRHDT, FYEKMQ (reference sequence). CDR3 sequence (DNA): TGTGCCAGCTCAGCGAGAGATACGCAGTATTTT. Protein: CASSARDTQYF. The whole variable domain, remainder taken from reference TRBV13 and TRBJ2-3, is AAGVIQSPRHLIKEKRETATLKCYPIPRHDTVYWYQQGPGQDPQFLISFYEKMQSDKGSIPDRFSAQQFSDYHSELNMSSLELGDSALYFCASSARDTQYFGPGTRLTVL.

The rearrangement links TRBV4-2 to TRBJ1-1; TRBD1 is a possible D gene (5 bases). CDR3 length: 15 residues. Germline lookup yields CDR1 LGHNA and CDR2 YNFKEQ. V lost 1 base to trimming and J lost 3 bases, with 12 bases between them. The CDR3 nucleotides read TGTGCCAGCAGCCAAGGGGGACTGGAGGACACTGAAGCTTTCTTT. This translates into CASSQGGLEDTEAFF.

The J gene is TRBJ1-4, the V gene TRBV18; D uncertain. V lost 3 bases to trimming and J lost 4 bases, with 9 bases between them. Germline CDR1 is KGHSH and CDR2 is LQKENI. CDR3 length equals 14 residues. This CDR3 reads CASSPSLSNEKLFF. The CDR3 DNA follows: TGTGCCAGCTCACCTTCACTGAGTAATGAAAAACTGTTTTTT.

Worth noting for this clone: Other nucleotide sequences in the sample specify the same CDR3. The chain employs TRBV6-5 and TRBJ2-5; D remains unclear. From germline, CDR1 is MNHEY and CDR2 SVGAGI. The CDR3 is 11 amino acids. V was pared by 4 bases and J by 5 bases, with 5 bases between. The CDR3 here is CASSLRETQYF. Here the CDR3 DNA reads TGTGCCAGCAGTTTGCGGGAGACCCAGTACTTC.

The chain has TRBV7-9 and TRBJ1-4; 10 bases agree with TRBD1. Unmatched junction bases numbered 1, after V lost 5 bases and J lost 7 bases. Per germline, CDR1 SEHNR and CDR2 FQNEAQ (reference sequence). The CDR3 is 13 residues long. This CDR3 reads CASSGDRGEKLFF. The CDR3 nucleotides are TGTGCCAGCAGCGGGGACAGGGGTGAAAAACTGTTTTTT.

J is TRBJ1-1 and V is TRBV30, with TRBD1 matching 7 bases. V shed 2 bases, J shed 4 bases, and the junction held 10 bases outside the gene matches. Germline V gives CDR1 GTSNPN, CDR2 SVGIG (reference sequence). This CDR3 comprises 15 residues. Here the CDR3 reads CAWSPRGRGFTEAFF. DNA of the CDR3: TGTGCCTGGAGTCCCCGGGGCAGGGGGTTCACTGAAGCTTTCTTT.

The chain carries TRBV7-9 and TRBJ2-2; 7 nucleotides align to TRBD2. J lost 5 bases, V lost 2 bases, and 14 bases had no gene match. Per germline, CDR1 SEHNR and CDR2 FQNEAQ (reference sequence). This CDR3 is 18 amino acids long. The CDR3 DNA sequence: TGTGCCAGCAGCTTACAGCTCATGCGGGAGTCCAAGACCGGGGAGCTGTTTTTT. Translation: CASSLQLMRESKTGELFF.

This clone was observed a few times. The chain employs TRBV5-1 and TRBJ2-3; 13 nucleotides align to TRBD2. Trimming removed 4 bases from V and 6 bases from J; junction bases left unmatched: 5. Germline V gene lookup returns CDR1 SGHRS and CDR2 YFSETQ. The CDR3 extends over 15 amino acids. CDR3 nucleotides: TGCGCCAGCAGCAAAGGGACTAGCGGGGTTGATACGCAGTATTTT. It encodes CASSKGTSGVDTQYF.

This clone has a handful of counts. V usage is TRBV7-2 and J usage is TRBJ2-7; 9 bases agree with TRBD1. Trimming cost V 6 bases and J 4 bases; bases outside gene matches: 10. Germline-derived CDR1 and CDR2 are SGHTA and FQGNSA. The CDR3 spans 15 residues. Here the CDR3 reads CASSPRTGELYEQYF. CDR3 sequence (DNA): TGTGCCAGCAGTCCTAGGACAGGGGAATTGTACGAGCAGTACTTC.

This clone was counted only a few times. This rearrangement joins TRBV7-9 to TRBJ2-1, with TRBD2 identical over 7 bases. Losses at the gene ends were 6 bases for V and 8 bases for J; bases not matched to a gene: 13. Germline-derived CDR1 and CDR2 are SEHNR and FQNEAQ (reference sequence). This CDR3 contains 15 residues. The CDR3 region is CASSPFLAAGDEQFF. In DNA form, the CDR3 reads TGTGCCAGCAGTCCATTCCTAGCGGCGGGCGATGAGCAGTTCTTC.